This T cell receptor beta chain came from a study of CD8 T cells in ankylosing spondylitis. Notes on the study in general: Certain motif variants had earlier been reported in reactive arthritis synovial fluid and blood. Characteristic of ankylosing spondylitis blood, it appeared, was a TCR beta motif comprising several highly homologous variants. Enrichment of disease-linked clones was reportedly significant in matched ankylosing spondylitis synovial fluid.

With 4 bases clipped from V and 8 bases from J, the junction kept 5 bases outside the gene matches. CDR1 and CDR2 (germline): SGHRS, YFSETQ. The CDR3 sequence is 14 residues long. There are a few counts of this clonotype. Its antigen is undetermined. The TCR beta libraries were generated through quantitative 5'-RACE incorporating molecular barcodes. MiXCR, run by TCRdb on the 5' RACE reads, gives a single entry per CDR3 protein. Counted here are about 250,000 distinct CDR3 sequences, 15% to 20% occurring once; the ten biggest clones make up around 33%. This receptor was obtained from a male donor with ankylosing spondylitis or in good health (not recorded which). Sequencing was done on a sample of blood, either unsorted or a sorted T cell fraction (not recorded which). The gene calls are TRBV5-1 and TRBJ2-1; 11 nucleotides align to TRBD2. The CDR3 region has the DNA TGCGCCAGCAGCACCTTACTAGCGGGAGATGAGCAGTTCTTC. Translated: CASSTLLAGDEQFF.